A single sample gave rise to the 21 T cell receptor beta chains below, sequenced in a study of blood T cell repertoires in COVID-19. Sequencing used immunoSEQ multiplex PCR; TCRdb keeps in-frame clones, though not all of them. The profile covers under 15,000 clones, with around nine tenths appearing a single time and 2% to 3% taken by the ten largest. The sequenced sample consisted of peripheral blood. The receptors stem from a human donor in a cohort sampled during active COVID-19.

The chain joins TRBV19 to TRBJ1-5, with 8 positions matching TRBD1. Germline CDR1 LNHDA, CDR2 SQIVND (reference sequence). The CDR3 has 15 residues. V lost 8 bases to trimming and J lost 0 bases; unmatched junction nucleotides: 6. In nucleotides, the CDR3 is TGTGCCAGTCGACAGGGGCGGAATAGCAATCAGCCCCAGCATTTT. Residues: CASRQGRNSNQPQHF.

V gene TRBV7-2 combines with J gene TRBJ2-7, with TRBD1 identical over 8 bases. V gave up 3 bases and J gave up 5 bases; unmatched junction bases: 6. CDR1 SGHTA and CDR2 FQGNSA come from the germline V gene. The CDR3 consists of 14 residues. The CDR3 sequence is CASSFRTGNNEQYF. CDR3 DNA sequence: TGTGCCAGCAGCTTCAGGACAGGGAACAACGAGCAGTACTTC.

J is TRBJ2-1 and V is TRBV29-1; TRBD1 aligns across 7 bases. Germline V gene sequence: CDR1 SQVTM, CDR2 ANQGSEA. The CDR3 consists of 13 residues. The ends lost 4 bases at V and 6 bases at J; junction bases unmatched: 6. As DNA, the CDR3 is TGCAGCGTTGTCCGACCAGGGGGCAATGAGCAGTTCTTC. Translating it yields CSVVRPGGNEQFF.

The V gene is TRBV7-6, the J gene TRBJ2-1; 10 bases agree with TRBD2. The junction had 5 bases not matched to a gene; V was cut back by 4 bases and J by 5 bases. Germline values: CDR1 SGHVS, CDR2 FNYEAQ. The length of the CDR3 is 15 residues. The CDR3 nucleotides are TGTGCCAGCAGCTCAGCGGGGGGGCCTCACAATGAGCAGTTCTTC. It codes for CASSSAGGPHNEQFF. Filled out from reference TRBV7-6 and TRBJ2-1, the complete variable domain reads GAGVSQSPRYKVTKRGQDVALRCDPISGHVSLYWYRQALGQGPEFLTYFNYEAQQDKSGLPNDRFSAERPEGSISTLTIQRTEQRDSAMYRCASSSAGGPHNEQFFGPGTRLTVL.

CDR3 loop: CAISGLGNTIYF. The CDR3 DNA is TGTGCCATCAGTGGACTAGGAAACACCATATATTTT. J is TRBJ1-3 and V is TRBV10-3; D is ambiguous. The germline V gene encodes CDR1 ENHRY and CDR2 SYGVKD. CDR3 length: 12 residues. Trimming left V 4 bases short and J 4 bases short, with 5 bases between.

This chain links TRBV6-5 with TRBJ2-6; D is unclear. The CDR3 loop spans 13 amino acids. Germline values: CDR1 MNHEY, CDR2 SVGAGI. V was clipped by 8 bases and J by 1 base, with 6 bases between them. CDR3 protein: CASSGSGANVLTF. The CDR3 DNA reads TGTGCCAGCTCCGGTTCTGGGGCCAACGTCCTGACTTTC.

The V and J genes are TRBV25-1 and TRBJ2-5; TRBD2 matches at 12 bases. Germline values: CDR1 MGHDK, CDR2 SYGVNS. The CDR3 is 18 amino acids. V gave up 2 bases and J gave up 2 bases; unmatched junction bases: 9. The CDR3 sequence is CASSEGPSGGAAQETQYF. Here the CDR3 DNA reads TGTGCCAGCAGTGAAGGTCCTAGCGGGGGGGCGGCGCAAGAGACCCAGTACTTC.

A single count supports this clone. The rearrangement uses TRBV5-1 and TRBJ1-5; 7 bases match TRBD1. This CDR3 has 15 amino acids. Germline loops: CDR1 SGHRS, CDR2 YFSETQ. Trimming cost V 0 bases and J 7 bases; bases outside gene matches: 7. CDR3 coding DNA: TGCGCCAGCAGCTTGGAGGGGGCTACGGGCCAGCCCCAGCATTTT. The encoded protein is CASSLEGATGQPQHF.

The V gene is TRBV25-1, the J gene TRBJ2-5, with TRBD2 identical over 12 bases. After removal of 3 bases from V and 5 bases from J, the junction contained 7 bases not matched to a gene. This CDR3 spans 16 amino acids. Germline-derived CDR1 and CDR2 are MGHDK and SYGVNS. The CDR3, as DNA: TGTGCCAGCAGTGACTCTAGCGGGAGGGCCGGGGAGACCCAGTACTTC. This sequence encodes CASSDSSGRAGETQYF.

Here the CDR3 DNA reads TGCGCCAGCAGCCAAGCCTTTGGACAGGGGGCTAAGGGCTACACCTTC. It yields the protein CASSQAFGQGAKGYTF. The chain couples TRBV4-1 to TRBJ1-2; 11 bases line up with TRBD1. The J segment lost 8 bases and the V segment lost 1 base, leaving 9 bases of the junction unmatched. This CDR3 has 16 amino acids. CDR1 is MGHRA and CDR2 is YSYEKL in the germline V gene.

This rearrangement joins TRBV7-2 to TRBJ1-2; 9 bases align to TRBD1. This CDR3 is built from 15 residues. The trim removed 2 bases at V and 4 bases at J, leaving 5 bases unmatched. Germline V gene sequence: CDR1 SGHTA, CDR2 FQGNSA. The DNA for the CDR3 is TGTGCCAGCAGCTTACCCAGGGACAGGGTCTATGGCTACACCTTC. Translating gives CASSLPRDRVYGYTF.

The rearrangement links TRBV2 to TRBJ2-5; TRBD2 matches 12 bases. V lost 4 bases to trimming and J lost 1 base; unmatched junction nucleotides: 1. The CDR3 runs to 15 residues. Germline CDR1 and CDR2: SNHLY and FYNNEI. The CDR3 protein is CASSGTSGVQETQYF. Here the CDR3 DNA reads TGTGCCAGCAGTGGGACTAGCGGGGTCCAAGAGACCCAGTACTTC.

The chain couples TRBV5-6 to TRBJ2-7, with 7 bases aligning to TRBD1. CDR3 size: 12 residues. The V gene end was trimmed by 4 bases and the J gene end by 5 bases; junction bases not matched to a gene: 3. Germline assignment: CDR1 SGHDT and CDR2 YYEEEE. The CDR3 sequence: CASSQQGNEQYF. The CDR3 nucleotides read TGTGCCAGCAGCCAACAGGGGAACGAGCAGTACTTC.

V usage is TRBV6-6 and J usage is TRBJ2-1; TRBD2 might be the D (7 bases). Between the trimmed V and J ends, which lost 0 bases and 4 bases, there was a span of 13 bases. The CDR3 is made up of 16 amino acids. Germline CDR1 and CDR2: MNHNY and SVGAGI (reference sequence). Here the CDR3 reads CASSYSRGGLYNEQFF. The CDR3 DNA is TGTGCCAGCAGTTACTCGAGGGGGGGGCTATACAATGAGCAGTTCTTC.

The sample holds one count of this clone. The J gene is TRBJ2-7, the V gene TRBV7-9; D might be TRBD2 (6 bases). V was cut by 4 bases and J by 5 bases, with 12 bases left in between. Germline CDR1 and CDR2: SEHNR and FQNEAQ (reference sequence). CDR3 size: 13 residues. CDR3 DNA: TGTGCCAGCAGCTCTCGGACTAACAACGAGCAGTACTTC. Translation: CASSSRTNNEQYF.

This sequence joins TRBV12-3 or TRBV12-4 and TRBJ1-5; TRBD1 agrees at 7 bases. This CDR3 is 13 amino acids long. J gave up 4 bases and V 7 bases, and 4 bases lay outside the gene matches. The CDR3 sequence is CASTTTGNQPQHF. The CDR3 DNA follows: TGTGCCAGCACTACGACAGGGAATCAGCCCCAGCATTTT.

The gene calls are TRBV2 and TRBJ2-7; D tentatively reads TRBD1 or TRBD2 (5 bases each). The CDR3 has 14 amino acids. Germline assignment: CDR1 SNHLY and CDR2 FYNNEI. V gave up 5 bases and J gave up 4 bases, with 15 bases separating them. The CDR3 reads CASSQEGFQYEQYF. The CDR3 DNA is TGTGCCAGCAGTCAAGAGGGGTTTCAGTACGAGCAGTACTTC.

The CDR3 is CASTGREFYNEQFF. CDR3 nucleotide sequence: TGTGCCAGTACGGGGAGGGAATTCTACAATGAGCAGTTCTTC. This chain links TRBV19 with TRBJ2-1; 7 bases are a match to TRBD2. CDR1 and CDR2 (germline): LNHDA, SQIVND (reference sequence). This CDR3 comprises 14 residues. V was clipped by 7 bases and J by 3 bases; unmatched bases: 6.

V is TRBV12-3 or TRBV12-4 and J is TRBJ1-1; D may be TRBD1 (6 bases). The CDR3 runs 12 residues. Trimming cost V 5 bases and J 5 bases, with 9 bases left between them. This CDR3 is CASSNQGTEAFF. The CDR3 nucleotides are TGTGCCAGCAGTAATCAGGGGACTGAAGCTTTCTTT.

The chain has TRBV4-3 and TRBJ1-3; 7 positions agree with TRBD1. V dropped 0 bases and J dropped 4; count of bases not matched to a gene: 6. The CDR3 loop spans 16 amino acids. Per germline, CDR1 LGHNA and CDR2 YSLEER. The chain's CDR3 is CASSQDRLGQGNTIYF. In nucleotides, the CDR3 is TGCGCCAGCAGCCAAGATCGATTGGGACAGGGAAACACCATATATTTT.

This chain joins TRBV5-1 and TRBJ2-4; TRBD1 agrees at 10 bases. The CDR3 spans 17 residues. Germline assignment: CDR1 SGHRS and CDR2 YFSETQ. With 3 bases clipped from V and 3 bases from J, the junction kept 9 bases outside the gene matches. The CDR3: CASSSPDRGRFKNIQYF. The CDR3 DNA reads as TGCGCCAGCAGCTCCCCCGACAGGGGGCGCTTCAAAAACATTCAGTACTTC.